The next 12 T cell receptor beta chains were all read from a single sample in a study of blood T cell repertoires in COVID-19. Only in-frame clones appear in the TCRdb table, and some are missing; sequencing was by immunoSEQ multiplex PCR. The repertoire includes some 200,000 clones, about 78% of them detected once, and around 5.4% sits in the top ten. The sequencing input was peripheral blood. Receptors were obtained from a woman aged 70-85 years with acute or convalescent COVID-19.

CDR3 in DNA: TGCGCCAGCAGCCAAGCAGGGAATCAGCCCCAGCATTTT. Its protein product is CASSQAGNQPQHF. The chain joins TRBV4-1 to TRBJ1-5; possibly TRBD1 for D (5 bases). Germline V lookup: CDR1 MGHRA, CDR2 YSYEKL. CDR3 length equals 13 residues. Trimming removed 1 base at V and 4 bases at J, with 5 bases between.

The CDR3 is CAITDQGNSPLHF. In DNA, the CDR3 is TGTGCCATCACCGATCAGGGTAATTCACCCCTCCACTTT. J is TRBJ1-6 and V is TRBV10-3, with D tentatively TRBD1 (5 bases). The CDR3 is 13 residues long. Germline CDR1 reads ENHRY; CDR2 reads SYGVKD. With 7 bases removed from V and 6 bases from J, the gap between germline ends came to 10 bases.

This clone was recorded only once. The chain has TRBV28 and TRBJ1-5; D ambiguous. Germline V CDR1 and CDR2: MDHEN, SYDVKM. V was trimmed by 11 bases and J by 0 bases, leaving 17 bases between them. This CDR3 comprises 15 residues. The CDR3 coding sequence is TGTGCCTCAGCCTCGCCCGGGGTTAGCAATCAGCCCCAGCATTTT. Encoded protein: CASASPGVSNQPQHF.

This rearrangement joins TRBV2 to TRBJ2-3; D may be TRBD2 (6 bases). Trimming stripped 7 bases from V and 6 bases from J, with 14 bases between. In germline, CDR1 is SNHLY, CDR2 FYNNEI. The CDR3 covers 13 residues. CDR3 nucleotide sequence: TGTGCCAGCATCGGCCTAGGGAGGGATACGCAGTATTTT. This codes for CASIGLGRDTQYF. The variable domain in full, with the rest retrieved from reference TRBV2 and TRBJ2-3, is EPEVTQTPSHQVTQMGQEVILRCVPISNHLYFYWYRQILGQKVEFLVSFYNNEISEKSEIFDDQFSVERPDGSNFTLKIRSTKLEDSAMYFCASIGLGRDTQYFGPGTRLTVL.

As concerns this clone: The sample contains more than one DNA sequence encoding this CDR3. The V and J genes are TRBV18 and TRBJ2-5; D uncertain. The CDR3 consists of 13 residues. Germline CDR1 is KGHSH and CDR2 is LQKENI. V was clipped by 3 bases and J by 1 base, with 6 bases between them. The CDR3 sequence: CASSPPSQETQYF. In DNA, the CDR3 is TGTGCCAGCTCACCCCCCAGCCAAGAGACCCAGTACTTC.

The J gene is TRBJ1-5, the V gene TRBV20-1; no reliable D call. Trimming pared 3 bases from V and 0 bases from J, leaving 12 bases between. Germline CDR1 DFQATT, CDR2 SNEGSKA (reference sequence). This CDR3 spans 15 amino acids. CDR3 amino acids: CSASNRENSNQPQHF. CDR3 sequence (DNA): TGCAGTGCTAGTAATCGGGAGAATAGCAATCAGCCCCAGCATTTT.

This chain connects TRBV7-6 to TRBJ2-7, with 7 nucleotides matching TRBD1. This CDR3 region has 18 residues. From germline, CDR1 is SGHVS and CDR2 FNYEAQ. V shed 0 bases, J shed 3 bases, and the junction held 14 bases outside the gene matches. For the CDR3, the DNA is TGTGCCAGCAGCTTAGCGGCTGAGAGGGGGACAGCAGGCTACGAGCAGTACTTC. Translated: CASSLAAERGTAGYEQYF.

The CDR3 DNA reads TGTGCCAGCAGGTCTCGGACACTCACCGGGGAGCTGTTTTTT. The encoded protein is CASRSRTLTGELFF. The chain is built from TRBV2 and TRBJ2-2, with a tentative D call TRBD1 (5 bases). Between the trimmed V and J ends, which lost 6 bases and 4 bases, there was a span of 12 bases. The CDR3 has 14 amino acids. The germline V gene has CDR1 SNHLY and CDR2 FYNNEI.

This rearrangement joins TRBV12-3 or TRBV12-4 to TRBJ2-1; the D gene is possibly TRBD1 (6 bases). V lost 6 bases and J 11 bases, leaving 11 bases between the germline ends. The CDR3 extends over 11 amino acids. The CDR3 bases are TGTGCCAGCAGAAGCCAGGGGAAGCAGTTCTTC. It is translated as CASRSQGKQFF.

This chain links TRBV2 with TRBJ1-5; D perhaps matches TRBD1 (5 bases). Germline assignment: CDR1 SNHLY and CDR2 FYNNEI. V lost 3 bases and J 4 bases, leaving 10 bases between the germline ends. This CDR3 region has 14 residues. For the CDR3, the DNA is TGTGCCAGCAGTGACTTAACAGGTAATCAGCCCCAGCATTTT. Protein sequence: CASSDLTGNQPQHF.

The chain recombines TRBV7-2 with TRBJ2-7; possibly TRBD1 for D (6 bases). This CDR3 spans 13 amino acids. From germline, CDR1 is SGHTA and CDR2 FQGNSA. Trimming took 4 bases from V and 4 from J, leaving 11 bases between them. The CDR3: CASSSQQGYEQYF. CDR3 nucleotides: TGTGCCAGCAGCTCTCAACAGGGTTACGAGCAGTACTTC.

The CDR3 DNA follows: TGCGCCAGCAGCTACTCTAGCACAGATACGCAGTATTTT. Amino acid sequence: CASSYSSTDTQYF. This chain uses TRBV5-1 with TRBJ2-3; no clear D gene. The CDR3 consists of 13 residues. Germline lookup yields CDR1 SGHRS and CDR2 YFSETQ. Trimming stripped 3 bases from V and 0 bases from J, with 5 bases between. The full variable domain, in which reference TRBV5-1 and TRBJ2-3 provide the parts outside the CDR3, is KAGVTQTPRYLIKTRGQQVTLSCSPISGHRSVSWYQQTPGQGLQFLFEYFSETQRNKGNFPGRFSGRQFSNSRSEMNVSTLELGDSALYLCASSYSSTDTQYFGPGTRLTVL.